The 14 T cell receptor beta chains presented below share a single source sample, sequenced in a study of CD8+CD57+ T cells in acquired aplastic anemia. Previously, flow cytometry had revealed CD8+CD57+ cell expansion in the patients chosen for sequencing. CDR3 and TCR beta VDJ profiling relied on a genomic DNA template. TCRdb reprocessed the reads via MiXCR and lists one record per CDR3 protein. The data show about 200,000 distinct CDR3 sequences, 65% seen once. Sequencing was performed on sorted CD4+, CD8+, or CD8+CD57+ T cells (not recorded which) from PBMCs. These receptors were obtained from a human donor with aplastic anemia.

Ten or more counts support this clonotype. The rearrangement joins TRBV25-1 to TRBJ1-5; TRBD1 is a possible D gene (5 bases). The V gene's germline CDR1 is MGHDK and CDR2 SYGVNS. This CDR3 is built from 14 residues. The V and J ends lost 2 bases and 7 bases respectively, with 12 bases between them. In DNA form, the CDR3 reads TGTGCCAGCAGTGAAGGGGGATCTCCCCAGCCCCAGCATTTT. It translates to CASSEGGSPQPQHF.

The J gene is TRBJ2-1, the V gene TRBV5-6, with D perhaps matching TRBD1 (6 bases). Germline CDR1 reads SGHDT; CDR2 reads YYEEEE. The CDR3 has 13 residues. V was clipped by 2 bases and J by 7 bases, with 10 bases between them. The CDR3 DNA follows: TGTGCCAGCAGCTTTGCAGGGGCGAATGAGCAGTTCTTC. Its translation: CASSFAGANEQFF.

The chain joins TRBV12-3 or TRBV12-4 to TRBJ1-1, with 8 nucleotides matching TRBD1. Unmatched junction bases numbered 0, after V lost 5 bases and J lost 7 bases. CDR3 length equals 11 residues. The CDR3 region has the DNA TGTGCCAGCAGTGGGACAGGTGAAGCTTTCTTT. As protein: CASSGTGEAFF.

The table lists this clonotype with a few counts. In DNA, the CDR3 is TGCAGTGCTAGACTCTCCGGCAGAGAGACCCAGTACTTC. It is translated as CSARLSGRETQYF. The gene calls are TRBV20-1 and TRBJ2-5, with D uncertain. The CDR3 is 13 residues long. Between the trimmed V and J ends, which lost 2 bases and 4 bases, there was a span of 11 bases. Germline V CDR1 and CDR2: DFQATT, SNEGSKA (reference sequence).

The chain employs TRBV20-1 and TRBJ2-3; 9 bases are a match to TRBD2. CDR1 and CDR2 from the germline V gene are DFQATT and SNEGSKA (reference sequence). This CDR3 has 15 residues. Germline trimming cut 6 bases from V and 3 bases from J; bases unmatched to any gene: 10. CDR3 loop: CSAEGAGGGTDTQYF. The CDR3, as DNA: TGCAGTGCCGAGGGAGCGGGAGGAGGTACAGATACGCAGTATTTT.

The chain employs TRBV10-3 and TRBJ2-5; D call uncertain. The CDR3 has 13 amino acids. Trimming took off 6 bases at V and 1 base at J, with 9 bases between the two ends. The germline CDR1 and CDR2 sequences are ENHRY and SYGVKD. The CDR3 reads CAIRGSSQETQYF. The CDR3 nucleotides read TGTGCCATCAGGGGGTCAAGCCAAGAGACCCAGTACTTC.

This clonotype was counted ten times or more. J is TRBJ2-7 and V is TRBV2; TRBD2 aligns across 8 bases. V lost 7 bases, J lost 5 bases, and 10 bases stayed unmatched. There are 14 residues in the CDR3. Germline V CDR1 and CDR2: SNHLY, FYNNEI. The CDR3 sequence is CASTYGGGANEQYF. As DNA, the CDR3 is TGTGCCAGCACCTACGGGGGGGGGGCCAACGAGCAGTACTTC.

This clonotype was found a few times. CDR3 coding DNA: TGTGCCAGTAGTATTAGACAGGCTGAAGCTTTCTTT. It translates to CASSIRQAEAFF. V gene TRBV19 combines with J gene TRBJ1-1, with D maybe TRBD1 (6 bases). Per the germline V gene, CDR1 is LNHDA and CDR2 is SQIVND (reference sequence). The length of the CDR3 is 12 residues. V was trimmed by 3 bases and J by 6 bases, leaving 8 bases between them.

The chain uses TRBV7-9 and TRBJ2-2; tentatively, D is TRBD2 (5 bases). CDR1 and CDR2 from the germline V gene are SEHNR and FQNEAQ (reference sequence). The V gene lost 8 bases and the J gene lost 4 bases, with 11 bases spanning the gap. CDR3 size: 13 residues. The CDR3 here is CASRGGGTGELFF. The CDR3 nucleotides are TGTGCCAGCCGTGGAGGAGGCACCGGGGAGCTGTTTTTT.

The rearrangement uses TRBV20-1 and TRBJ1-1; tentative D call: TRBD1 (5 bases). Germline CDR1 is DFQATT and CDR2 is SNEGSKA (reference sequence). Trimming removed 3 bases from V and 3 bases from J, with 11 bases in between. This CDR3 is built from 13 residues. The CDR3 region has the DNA TGCAGTGCTAGTCAGGGAAGGGACACTGAAGCTTTCTTT. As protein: CSASQGRDTEAFF.

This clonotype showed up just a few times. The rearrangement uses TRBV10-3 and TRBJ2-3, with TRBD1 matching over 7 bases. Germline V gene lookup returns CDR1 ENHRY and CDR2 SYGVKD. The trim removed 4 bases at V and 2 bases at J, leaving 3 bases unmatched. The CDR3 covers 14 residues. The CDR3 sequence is CAISGGQDTDTQYF. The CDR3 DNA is TGTGCCATCAGTGGTGGACAGGACACAGATACGCAGTATTTT.

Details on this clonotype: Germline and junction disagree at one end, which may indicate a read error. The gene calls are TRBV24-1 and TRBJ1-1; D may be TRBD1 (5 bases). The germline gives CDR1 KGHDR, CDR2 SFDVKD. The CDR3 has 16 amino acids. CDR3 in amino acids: CATSDTRPGVGTEAFF. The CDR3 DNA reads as TGTGCCACCAGTGATACCCGCCCGGGGGTCGGCACTGAGGCTTTCTTT.

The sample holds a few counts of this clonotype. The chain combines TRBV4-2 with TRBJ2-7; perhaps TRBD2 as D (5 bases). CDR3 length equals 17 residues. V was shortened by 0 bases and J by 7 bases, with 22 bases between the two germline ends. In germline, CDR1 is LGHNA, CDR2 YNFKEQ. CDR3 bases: TGTGCCAGCAGCCAAGATCCCTCCCGAGGGTCGGGAAATGAGCAGTACTTC. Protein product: CASSQDPSRGSGNEQYF.

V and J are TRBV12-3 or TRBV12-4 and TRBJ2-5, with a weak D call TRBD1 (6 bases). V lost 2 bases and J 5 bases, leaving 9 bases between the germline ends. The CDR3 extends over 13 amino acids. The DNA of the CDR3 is TGTGCCAGCAGTTTATCAGGGGCGGAGACCCAGTACTTC. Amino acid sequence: CASSLSGAETQYF.